A single sample is the source of the 13 T cell receptor beta chains below, sequenced in a study of T cells in Graves' hyperthyroidism and ophthalmopathy. RNA transcripts were the template for amplifying TCR beta CDR3 regions. In the first-round RT-PCR of the TCR CDR3, the HTBI primer set was used. Via MiXCR, TCRdb re-called the multiplex PCR reads, giving one row per CDR3 protein. The sample has fewer than 400,000 distinct CDR3 sequences, approximately 25% seen once. The sample was blood. Receptor source: a man aged 45 to 65 with Graves' hyperthyroidism.

This clonotype was counted at least ten times. The chain joins TRBV6-6 to TRBJ1-1, with a tentative D call TRBD1 (5 bases). The CDR3 runs to 13 residues. V gave up 1 base and J gave up 11 bases, with 14 bases separating them. CDR1 and CDR2 (germline): MNHNY, SVGAGI (reference sequence). The CDR3 here is CASSYYQGGDAFF. DNA for the CDR3: TGTGCCAGCAGTTACTATCAGGGCGGGGATGCTTTCTTT.

This clonotype has only a few counts. The chain recombines TRBV28 with TRBJ2-7, with a possible D match to TRBD1 (5 bases). From germline, CDR1 is MDHEN and CDR2 SYDVKM. The CDR3 has 14 residues. The V end was cut by 2 bases, the J end by 2 bases, with 10 bases between. CDR3 residues: CASSLDRQTYEQYF. The CDR3 region has the DNA TGTGCCAGCAGTTTAGATCGACAGACCTACGAGCAGTACTTC.

The chain uses TRBV9 and TRBJ1-2; D is unresolved. Trimming shortened V by 0 bases and J by 8 bases, and 8 bases separated the two germline ends. The CDR3 is 12 amino acids. Germline loops: CDR1 SGDLS, CDR2 YYNGEE. The CDR3 loop reads CASSVGQGGYTF. The CDR3, as DNA: TGTGCCAGCAGCGTAGGGCAAGGCGGCTACACCTTC.

The sample holds a few counts of this clonotype. Just one base apart from a much larger clone, this may be a read error. The chain carries TRBV11-2 and TRBJ2-5; D tentatively reads TRBD1 or TRBD2 (5 bases each). Looked up from germline, CDR1 is SGHAT and CDR2 is FQNNGV. The CDR3 consists of 15 residues. Trimming shortened V by 3 bases and J by 4 bases, and 15 bases separated the two germline ends. CDR3 DNA sequence: TGTGCCAGCAGCTTGAATATTGGGACGGGAGAGACCCAGTACTTC. Translation: CASSLNIGTGETQYF.

The gene calls are TRBV11-1 and TRBJ2-2; 9 bases fit TRBD1. The CDR3 runs to 15 residues. The V gene end was trimmed by 5 bases and the J gene end by 7 bases; junction bases not matched to a gene: 8. Germline loops: CDR1 SGHAT, CDR2 FQDESV (reference sequence). This chain's CDR3 is CASSLGTGISGELFF. The CDR3 DNA sequence: TGTGCCAGCAGCCTCGGGACAGGGATAAGCGGGGAGCTGTTTTTT.

The chain has TRBV24-1 and TRBJ2-5, with 8 bases fitting TRBD1. Trimming took 0 bases from V and 4 from J; bases not matched to a gene: 6. Per the germline V gene, CDR1 is KGHDR and CDR2 is SFDVKD. The CDR3 spans 16 residues. CDR3 protein: CATSDLGQGSRETQYF. CDR3 in DNA: TGTGCCACCAGTGATTTGGGACAGGGCTCGCGAGAGACCCAGTACTTC.

The rearrangement joins TRBV18 to TRBJ2-5; D is perhaps TRBD1 (5 bases). The CDR3 runs 15 residues. Trimming left V 3 bases short and J 1 base short, with 12 bases between. Germline V gene data show CDR1 as KGHSH and CDR2 as LQKENI. CDR3 sequence: CASSPFRTSQETQYF. The CDR3 DNA reads TGTGCCAGCTCACCGTTCCGGACATCCCAAGAGACCCAGTACTTC. The full variable domain, completed using reference TRBV18 and TRBJ2-5, is NAGVMQNPRHLVRRRGQEARLRCSPMKGHSHVYWYRQLPEEGLKFMVYLQKENIIDESGMPKERFSAEFPKEGPSILRIQQVVRGDSAAYFCASSPFRTSQETQYFGPGTRLLVL.

The chain uses TRBV27 and TRBJ2-7; D is possibly TRBD2 (6 bases). Trimming cost V 4 bases and J 2 bases, with 21 bases left between them. The CDR3 covers 17 residues. The germline V gene encodes CDR1 MNHEY and CDR2 SMNVEV (reference sequence). The CDR3 protein is CASSSSTVGGITYEQYF. CDR3 nucleotide sequence: TGTGCCAGCAGTTCCTCGACTGTTGGCGGGATCACCTACGAGCAGTACTTC.

Many counts were recorded for this clonotype. The V call is TRBV20-1, the J call TRBJ1-6; D possibly corresponds to TRBD1 (6 bases). This CDR3 has 15 amino acids. Germline assignment: CDR1 DFQATT and CDR2 SNEGSKA (reference sequence). V lost 1 base to trimming and J lost 10 bases, with 17 bases between them. CDR3 amino acids: CSARGGGTGWSPLHF. The CDR3 nucleotides read TGCAGTGCTAGAGGAGGTGGAACAGGGTGGTCACCCCTCCACTTT.

The chain has TRBV20-1 and TRBJ2-7; 10 bases line up with TRBD1. V gave up 5 bases and J gave up 3 bases; unmatched junction bases: 10. There are 15 residues in the CDR3. Germline V gene data show CDR1 as DFQATT and CDR2 as SNEGSKA (reference sequence). CDR3 residues: CSARKGRDRGYEQYF. CDR3 bases: TGCAGTGCTCGAAAAGGTCGGGACAGGGGCTACGAGCAGTACTTC.

The chain recombines TRBV24-1 with TRBJ2-7, with D possibly TRBD2 on 5 matching bases. Looked up from germline, CDR1 is KGHDR and CDR2 is SFDVKD. CDR3 size: 14 residues. The V end lost 4 bases, the J end lost 2 bases, and 11 bases lay between the germline ends. The CDR3 protein is CATSEASPPYEQYF. The DNA of the CDR3 is TGTGCCACCAGTGAAGCTAGCCCCCCCTACGAGCAGTACTTC.

The V call is TRBV19, the J call TRBJ2-2; possible D gene TRBD1, 6 bases. This CDR3 spans 15 amino acids. Germline loops: CDR1 LNHDA, CDR2 SQIVND (reference sequence). Deletions cut 1 base from V and 1 base from J, with 7 bases between. CDR3 loop: CASSIGTVNTGELFF. Here the CDR3 DNA reads TGTGCCAGTAGTATAGGGACAGTGAACACCGGGGAGCTGTTTTTT.

In DNA form, the CDR3 reads TGTGCCAGCTCCCCCCTTTCCCGGGTTGACGAAAAACTGTTTTTT. Its translation is CASSPLSRVDEKLFF. This chain links TRBV18 with TRBJ1-4, with D uncertain. This CDR3 spans 15 amino acids. Trimming left V 6 bases short and J 8 bases short, with 19 bases between. Germline lookup yields CDR1 KGHSH and CDR2 LQKENI.